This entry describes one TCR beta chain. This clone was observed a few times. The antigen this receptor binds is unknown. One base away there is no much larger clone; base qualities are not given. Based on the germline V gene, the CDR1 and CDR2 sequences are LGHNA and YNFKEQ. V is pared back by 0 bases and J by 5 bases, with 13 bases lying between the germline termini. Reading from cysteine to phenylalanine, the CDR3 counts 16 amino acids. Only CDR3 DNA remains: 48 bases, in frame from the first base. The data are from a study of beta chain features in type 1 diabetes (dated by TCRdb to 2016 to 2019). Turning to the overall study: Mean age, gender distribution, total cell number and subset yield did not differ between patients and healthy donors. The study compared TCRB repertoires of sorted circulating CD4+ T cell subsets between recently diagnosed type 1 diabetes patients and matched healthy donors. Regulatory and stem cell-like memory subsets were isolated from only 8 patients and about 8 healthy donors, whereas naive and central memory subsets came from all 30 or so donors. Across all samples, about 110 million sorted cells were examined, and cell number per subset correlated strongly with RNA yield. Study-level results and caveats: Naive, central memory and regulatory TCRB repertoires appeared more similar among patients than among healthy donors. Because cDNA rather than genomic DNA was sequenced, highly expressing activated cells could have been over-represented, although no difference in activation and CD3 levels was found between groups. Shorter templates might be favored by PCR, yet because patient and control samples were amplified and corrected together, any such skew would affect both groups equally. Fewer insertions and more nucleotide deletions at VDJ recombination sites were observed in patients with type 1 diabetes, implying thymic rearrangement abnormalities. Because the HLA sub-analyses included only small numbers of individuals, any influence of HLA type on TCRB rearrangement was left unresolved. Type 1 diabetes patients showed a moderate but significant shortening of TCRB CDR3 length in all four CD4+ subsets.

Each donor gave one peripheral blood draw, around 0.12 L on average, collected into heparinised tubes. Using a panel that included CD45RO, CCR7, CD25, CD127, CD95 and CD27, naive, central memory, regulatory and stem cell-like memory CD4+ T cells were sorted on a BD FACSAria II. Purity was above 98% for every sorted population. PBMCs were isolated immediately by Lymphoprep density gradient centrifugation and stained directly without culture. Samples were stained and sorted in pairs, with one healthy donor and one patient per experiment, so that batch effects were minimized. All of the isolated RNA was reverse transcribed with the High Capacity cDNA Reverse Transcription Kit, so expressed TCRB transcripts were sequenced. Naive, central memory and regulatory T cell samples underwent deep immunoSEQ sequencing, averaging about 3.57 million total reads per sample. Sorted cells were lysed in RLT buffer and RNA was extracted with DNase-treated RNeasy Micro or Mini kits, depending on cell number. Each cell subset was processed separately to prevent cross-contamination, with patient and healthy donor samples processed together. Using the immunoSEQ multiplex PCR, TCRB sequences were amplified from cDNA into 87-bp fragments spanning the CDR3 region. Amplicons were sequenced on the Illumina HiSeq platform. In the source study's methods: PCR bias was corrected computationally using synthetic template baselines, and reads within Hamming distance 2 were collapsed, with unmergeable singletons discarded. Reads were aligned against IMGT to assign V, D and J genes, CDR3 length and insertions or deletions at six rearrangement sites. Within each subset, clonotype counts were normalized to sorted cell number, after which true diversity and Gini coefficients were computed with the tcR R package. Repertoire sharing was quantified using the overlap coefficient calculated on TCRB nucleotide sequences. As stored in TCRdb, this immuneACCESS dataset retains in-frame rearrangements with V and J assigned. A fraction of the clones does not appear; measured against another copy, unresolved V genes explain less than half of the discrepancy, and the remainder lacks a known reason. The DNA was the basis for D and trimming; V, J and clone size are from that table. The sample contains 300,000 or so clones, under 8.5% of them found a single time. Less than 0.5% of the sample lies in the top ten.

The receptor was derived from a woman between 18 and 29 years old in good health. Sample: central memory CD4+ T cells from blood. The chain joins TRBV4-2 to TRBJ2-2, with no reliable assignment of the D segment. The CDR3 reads CASSQDPQTGTGELFF. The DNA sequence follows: TGTGCCAGCAGCCAAGATCCCCAGACCGGGACCGGGGAGCTGTTTTTT.